Sequencing of this T cell receptor beta chain was carried out in a study of metastatic and nonmetastatic thyroid tumors. Overall study context: Malignant thyroid and benign thyroid patients provided blood and tumor or nodule tissue whose repertoires were compared. General observations from the study: Reportedly, malignant thyroid tumors had significantly higher TCR beta diversity than benign nodules, in blood and tumor.

As handled by the study authors: The study built a papillary thyroid cancer distant-metastasis classifier from CDR3 differences across clinicopathological groups. TCRdb re-called the PCR reads via MiXCR. The V and J calls were determined by TCRdb, not by the authors. The data contain 25,000 to 30,000 clones, around 25% of them seen just once; the ten biggest clones take up approximately 6%. The table lists this clone with many counts. What it binds is not known. Trimming stripped 5 bases from V and 4 bases from J, with 11 bases between. Germline loops: CDR1 SEHNR, CDR2 FQNEAQ (reference sequence). The CDR3 has 14 amino acids. Each patient went into thyroid surgery without having received any treatment.

This TCR came from a female donor with papillary thyroid cancer or a benign thyroid nodule (not recorded which). Some clones in this sample may be carry-over from other donors' samples. Sequencing used blood. This chain links TRBV7-9 with TRBJ1-4, with a weak D call TRBD1 (6 bases). The CDR3 protein is CASSLGGGNEKLFF. For the CDR3, the DNA is TGTGCCAGCAGCCTCGGAGGGGGTAATGAAAAACTGTTTTTT.